This T cell receptor (beta chain) was recovered during a study of monozygotic twins with inflammatory bowel disease. Whole blood, unsorted for T cells, was the source of total RNA. The CDR3 spans 14 residues. Germline V gene data show CDR1 as KGHDR and CDR2 as SFDVKD. TCRdb reprocessed the 5' RACE reads and keeps a single row for each CDR3 protein, giving no DNA. This sample carries approximately 340,000 distinct CDR3 sequences, with approximately 2% going to the ten biggest clones. Broader study findings: IBD patients, compared with healthy twins, shared fewer clonotypes with others (especially with disease activity).

In regard to this clonotype: What it binds is not known.

The chain couples TRBV24-1 to TRBJ2-2; there is no DNA to check the TCRdb D call of TRBD1. Sequences were obtained from blood. The receptor comes from a human donor with ulcerative colitis or Crohn's disease, or a healthy co-twin of an affected twin (not recorded which). CDR3 loop: CATSDYRGPGELFF.